This T cell receptor (beta chain) appears in the sequencing data of a study of shared clonotypes between healthy human individuals. Study background: A donor's plate count was three for CD4 naive and three for CD4 memory; CD8 naive had two and CD8 memory one. Study conclusions and caveats: Blood was the only sampled material, and tissue repertoires likely differ.

A note on this clone: Antigen specificity is unknown. Other DNA sequences within the sample encode an identical CDR3.

This CDR3 has 14 residues. Germline-derived CDR1 and CDR2 are SGHTA and FQGNSA. The V end was cut by 1 base, the J end by 2 bases, with 7 bases between. Libraries were prepared by immunoSEQ multiplex PCR; TCRdb keeps only in-frame clonotypes and omits some of them. Of millions of clones listed, 95% are singletons. Into CD45RA+ naive and CD45RA-negative memory subsets, the CD4+ cells were split. The source is a man younger than 35 in good health. Sequencing was done on a sample of naive CD4+ T cells sorted from blood. Subset indicated: CD45RA+ positively selected. V is TRBV7-2 and J is TRBJ2-3, with no clear D. The CDR3 loop is CASSLVGITDTQYF. DNA for the CDR3: TGTGCCAGCAGCTTAGTGGGCATCACAGATACGCAGTATTTT.